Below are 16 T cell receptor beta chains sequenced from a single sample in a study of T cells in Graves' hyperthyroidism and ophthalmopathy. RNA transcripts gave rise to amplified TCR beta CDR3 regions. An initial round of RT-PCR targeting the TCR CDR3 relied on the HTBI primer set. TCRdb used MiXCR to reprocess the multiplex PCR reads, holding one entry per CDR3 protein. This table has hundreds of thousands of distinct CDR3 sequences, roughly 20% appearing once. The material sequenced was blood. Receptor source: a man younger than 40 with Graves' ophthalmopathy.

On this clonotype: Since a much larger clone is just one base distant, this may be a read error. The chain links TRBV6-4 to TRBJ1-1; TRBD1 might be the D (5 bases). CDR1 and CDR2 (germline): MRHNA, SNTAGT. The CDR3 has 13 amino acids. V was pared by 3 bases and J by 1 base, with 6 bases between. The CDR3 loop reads CASSEGGNTEAFF. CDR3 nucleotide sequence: TGTGCCAGCAGTGAGGGGGGGAACACTGAAGCTTTCTTT.

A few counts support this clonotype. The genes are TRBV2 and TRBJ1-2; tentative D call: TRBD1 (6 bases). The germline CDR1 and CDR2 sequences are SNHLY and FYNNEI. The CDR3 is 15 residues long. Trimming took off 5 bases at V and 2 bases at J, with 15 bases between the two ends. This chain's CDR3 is CASSQTGTANYGYTF. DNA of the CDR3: TGTGCCAGCAGTCAAACAGGGACGGCGAACTATGGCTACACCTTC.

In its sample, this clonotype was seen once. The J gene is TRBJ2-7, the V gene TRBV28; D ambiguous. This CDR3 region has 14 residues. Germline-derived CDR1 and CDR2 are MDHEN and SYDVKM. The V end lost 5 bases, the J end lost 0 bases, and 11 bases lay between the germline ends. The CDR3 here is CASSGLGTSYEQYF. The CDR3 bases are TGTGCCAGCAGTGGCCTAGGCACCTCCTACGAGCAGTACTTC.

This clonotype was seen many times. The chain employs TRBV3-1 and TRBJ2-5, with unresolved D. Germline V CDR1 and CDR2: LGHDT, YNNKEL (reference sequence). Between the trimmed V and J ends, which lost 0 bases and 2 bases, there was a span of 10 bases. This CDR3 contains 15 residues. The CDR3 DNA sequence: TGTGCCAGCAGCCAAGATGGGGAACTGCAAGAGACCCAGTACTTC. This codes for CASSQDGELQETQYF.

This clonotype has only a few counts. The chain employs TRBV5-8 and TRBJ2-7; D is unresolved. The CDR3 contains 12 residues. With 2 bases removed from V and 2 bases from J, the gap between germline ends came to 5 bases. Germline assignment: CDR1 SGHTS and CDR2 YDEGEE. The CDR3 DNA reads TGTGCCAGCAGCTTATTCCCCTACGAGCAGTACTTC. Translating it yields CASSLFPYEQYF.

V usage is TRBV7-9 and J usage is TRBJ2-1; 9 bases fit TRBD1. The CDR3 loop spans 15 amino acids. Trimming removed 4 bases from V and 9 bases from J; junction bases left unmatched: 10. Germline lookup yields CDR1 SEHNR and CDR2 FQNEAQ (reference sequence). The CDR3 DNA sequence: TGTGCCAGCAGCTCACCGGGACAGGGAAACATTGAGCAGTTCTTC. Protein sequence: CASSSPGQGNIEQFF. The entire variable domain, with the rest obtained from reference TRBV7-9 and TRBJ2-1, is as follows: DTGVSQNPRHKITKRGQNVTFRCDPISEHNRLYWYRQTLGQGPEFLTYFQNEAQLEKSRLLSDRFSAERPKGSFSTLEIQRTEQGDSAMYLCASSSPGQGNIEQFFGPGTRLTVL.

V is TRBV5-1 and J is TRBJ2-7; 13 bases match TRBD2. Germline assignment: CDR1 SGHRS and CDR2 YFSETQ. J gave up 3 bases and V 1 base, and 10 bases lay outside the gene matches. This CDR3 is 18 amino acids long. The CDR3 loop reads CASSLSRGLAGSGYEQYF. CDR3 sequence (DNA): TGCGCCAGCAGCTTGTCGCGGGGACTAGCGGGATCGGGCTACGAGCAGTACTTC.

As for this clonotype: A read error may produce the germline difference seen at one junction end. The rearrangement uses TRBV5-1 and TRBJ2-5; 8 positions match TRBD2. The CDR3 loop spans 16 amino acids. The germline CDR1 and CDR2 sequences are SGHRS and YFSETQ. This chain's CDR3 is CTSSLTATSVQETQYF. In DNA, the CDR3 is TGCACCAGCAGCTTAACTGCGACTAGCGTGCAAGAGACCCAGTACTTC.

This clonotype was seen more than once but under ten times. The CDR3 spells CASSSLVYNEQFF. As DNA, the CDR3 is TGTGCCAGCAGCTCCCTAGTGTACAATGAGCAGTTCTTC. V gene TRBV13 combines with J gene TRBJ2-1; no definite D call. Germline V gene lookup returns CDR1 PRHDT and CDR2 FYEKMQ (reference sequence). The CDR3 has 13 amino acids. V lost 4 bases, J lost 4 bases, and 8 bases lay in between.

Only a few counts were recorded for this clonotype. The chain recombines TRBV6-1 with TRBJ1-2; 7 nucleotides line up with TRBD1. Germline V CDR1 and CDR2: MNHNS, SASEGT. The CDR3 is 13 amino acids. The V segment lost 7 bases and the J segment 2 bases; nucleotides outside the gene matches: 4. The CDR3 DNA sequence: TGTGCCAGCACAGGGGGGGGGAACTATGGCTACACCTTC. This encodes CASTGGGNYGYTF.

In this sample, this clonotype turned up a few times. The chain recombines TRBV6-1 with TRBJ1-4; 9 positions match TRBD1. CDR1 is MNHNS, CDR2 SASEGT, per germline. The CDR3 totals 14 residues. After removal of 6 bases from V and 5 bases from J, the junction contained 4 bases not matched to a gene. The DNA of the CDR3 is TGTGCCAGCAGAAGGGGGACAGGGAATGAAAAACTGTTTTTT. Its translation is CASRRGTGNEKLFF.

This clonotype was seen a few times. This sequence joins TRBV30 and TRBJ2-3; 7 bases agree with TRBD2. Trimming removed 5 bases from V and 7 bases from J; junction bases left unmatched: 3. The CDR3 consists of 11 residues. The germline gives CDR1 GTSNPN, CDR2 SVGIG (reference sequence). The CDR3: CAWGRGYTQYF. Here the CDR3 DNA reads TGTGCCTGGGGGAGGGGATATACGCAGTATTTT.

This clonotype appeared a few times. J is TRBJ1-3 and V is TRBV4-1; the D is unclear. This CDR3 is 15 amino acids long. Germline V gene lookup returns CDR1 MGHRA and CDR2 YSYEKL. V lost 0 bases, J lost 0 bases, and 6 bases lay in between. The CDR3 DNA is TGCGCCAGCAGCCAAGATCGGACCTCTGGAAACACCATATATTTT. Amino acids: CASSQDRTSGNTIYF.

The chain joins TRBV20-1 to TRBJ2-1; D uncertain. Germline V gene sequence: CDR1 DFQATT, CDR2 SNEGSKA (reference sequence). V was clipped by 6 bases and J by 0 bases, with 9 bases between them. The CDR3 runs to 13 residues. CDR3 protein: CSAWTVSYNEQFF. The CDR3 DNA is TGCAGTGCGTGGACCGTCTCCTACAATGAGCAGTTCTTC.

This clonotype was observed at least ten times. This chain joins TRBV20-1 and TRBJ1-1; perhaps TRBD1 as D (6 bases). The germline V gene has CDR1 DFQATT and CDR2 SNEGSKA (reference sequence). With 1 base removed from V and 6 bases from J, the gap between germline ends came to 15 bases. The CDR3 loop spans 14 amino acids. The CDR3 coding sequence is TGCAGTGCTAGAGCAGACGGAAACAGGGCTGAAGCTTTCTTT. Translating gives CSARADGNRAEAFF.

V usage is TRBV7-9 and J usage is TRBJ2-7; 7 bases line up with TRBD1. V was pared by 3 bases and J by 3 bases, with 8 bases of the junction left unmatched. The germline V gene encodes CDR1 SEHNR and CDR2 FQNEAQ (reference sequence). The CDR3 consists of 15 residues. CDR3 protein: CASSLTGFDGYEQYF. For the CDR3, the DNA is TGTGCCAGCAGCTTGACAGGGTTTGATGGCTACGAGCAGTACTTC.